What follows are 12 T cell receptor beta chains derived from one specimen sequenced in a study of technical replicates of blood from a few donors. Produced via immunoSEQ multiplex PCR; TCRdb's table is partial and in-frame only. This table holds tens of thousands of clones, about 91% found once. Sequenced sample: T cells isolated from PBMCs. These receptors originate from a human donor in good health.

The V and J genes are TRBV5-4 and TRBJ2-6; possible D gene TRBD1, 5 bases. V lost 0 bases and J 4 bases, leaving 17 bases between the germline ends. Looked up from germline, CDR1 is SGHNT and CDR2 is YYREEE (reference sequence). CDR3 length: 18 amino acids. The CDR3 sequence is CASSLGLTGAGGANVLTF. The DNA for the CDR3 is TGTGCCAGCAGCTTGGGATTAACAGGCGCAGGAGGGGCCAACGTCCTGACTTTC. Full variable domain (outside the CDR3, taken from reference TRBV5-4 and TRBJ2-6): ETGVTQSPTHLIKTRGQQVTLRCSSQSGHNTVSWYQQALGQGPQFIFQYYREEENGRGNFPPRFSGLQFPNYSSELNVNALELDDSALYLCASSLGLTGAGGANVLTFGAGSRLTVL.

J is TRBJ1-2 and V is TRBV11-2, with 7 bases lining up with TRBD1. This CDR3 region has 14 residues. Germline V gives CDR1 SGHAT, CDR2 FQNNGV. Losses at the gene ends were 1 base for V and 3 bases for J; bases not matched to a gene: 2. The CDR3 DNA reads as TGTGCCAGCAGCTTAGGACAGGGCCACTATGGCTACACCTTC. It yields the protein CASSLGQGHYGYTF.

The chain employs TRBV9 and TRBJ2-2; 9 bases fit TRBD2. The CDR3 totals 15 residues. Trimming took 2 bases from V and 6 from J; bases not matched to a gene: 5. From germline, CDR1 is SGDLS and CDR2 YYNGEE. The CDR3 sequence is CASSVAGGFPGELFF. Written as DNA, the CDR3 is TGTGCCAGCAGCGTGGCGGGAGGGTTTCCCGGGGAGCTGTTTTTT.

This clone was observed once. The chain recombines TRBV27 with TRBJ2-7; TRBD1 agrees at 9 bases. The CDR3 spans 15 residues. Per germline, CDR1 MNHEY and CDR2 SMNVEV (reference sequence). V dropped 6 bases and J dropped 1; count of bases not matched to a gene: 7. CDR3 residues: CASRAGTGKSYEQYF. Here the CDR3 DNA reads TGTGCCAGCAGGGCCGGGACAGGGAAATCCTACGAGCAGTACTTC.

This sequence joins TRBV6-1 and TRBJ1-1; no definite D call. Germline V gene data show CDR1 as MNHNS and CDR2 as SASEGT. V was cut by 2 bases and J by 11 bases, with 12 bases left in between. This CDR3 is built from 12 residues. The CDR3, as DNA: TGTGCCAGCAGTGAACTATGGACTTGGGCTTTCTTT. Protein product: CASSELWTWAFF.

The J gene is TRBJ1-1, the V gene TRBV9, with a weak D call TRBD1 (5 bases). CDR1 and CDR2 (germline): SGDLS, YYNGEE. This CDR3 has 15 residues. V was trimmed by 4 bases and J by 1 base, leaving 14 bases between them. This CDR3 reads CASSSTQGRNTEAFF. The CDR3 nucleotides are TGTGCCAGCAGCTCTACCCAGGGCCGGAACACTGAAGCTTTCTTT.

This chain links TRBV6-5 with TRBJ1-2; TRBD1 matches at 12 bases. CDR3 length: 15 residues. In germline, CDR1 is MNHEY, CDR2 SVGAGI. V shed 5 bases, J shed 5 bases, and the junction held 6 bases outside the gene matches. CDR3 protein: CASSRGQGALYGYTF. The CDR3 DNA follows: TGTGCCAGCAGTCGGGGACAGGGGGCGCTTTATGGCTACACCTTC.

The gene calls are TRBV28 and TRBJ1-1; the D is unclear. There are 13 residues in the CDR3. Trimming shortened V by 5 bases and J by 1 base, and 8 bases separated the two germline ends. Germline values: CDR1 MDHEN, CDR2 SYDVKM. Written as DNA, the CDR3 is TGTGCCAGCAGTCTTGGGCCGAACACTGAAGCTTTCTTT. As protein: CASSLGPNTEAFF. Complete variable domain (other parts from reference TRBV28 and TRBJ1-1): DVKVTQSSRYLVKRTGEKVFLECVQDMDHENMFWYRQDPGLGLRLIYFSYDVKMKEKGDIPEGYSVSREKKERFSLILESASTNQTSMYLCASSLGPNTEAFFGQGTRLTVV.

CDR3 DNA: TGTGCCAGCAGCCCGCCGGGACAGCGCTACGAGCAGTACTTC. Protein sequence: CASSPPGQRYEQYF. The chain couples TRBV5-4 to TRBJ2-7, with 7 positions matching TRBD1. Germline-derived CDR1 and CDR2 are SGHNT and YYREEE (reference sequence). Trimming cost V 4 bases and J 3 bases; bases outside gene matches: 7. This CDR3 spans 14 amino acids.

Regarding this clone: Distinct nucleotide sequences in the sample also encode this CDR3. The chain couples TRBV15 to TRBJ2-7; TRBD2 matches at 9 bases. V was pared by 0 bases and J by 6 bases, with 9 bases of the junction left unmatched. Looked up from germline, CDR1 is LNHNV and CDR2 is YYDKDF (reference sequence). The CDR3 has 16 residues. DNA of the CDR3: TGTGCCACCAGCAGAGATTCGGCGGGAGGGTTAGGCGAGCAGTACTTC. Translating gives CATSRDSAGGLGEQYF. The whole variable domain, filled in from reference TRBV15 and TRBJ2-7, reads DAMVIQNPRYQVTQFGKPVTLSCSQTLNHNVMYWYQQKSSQAPKLLFHYYDKDFNNEADTPDNFQSRRPNTSFCFLDIRSPGLGDTAMYLCATSRDSAGGLGEQYFGPGTRLTVT.

J is TRBJ2-5 and V is TRBV19, with D possibly matching TRBD1 (6 bases). Germline V gene data show CDR1 as LNHDA and CDR2 as SQIVND (reference sequence). V lost 7 bases to trimming and J lost 4 bases, with 19 bases between them. The length of the CDR3 is 15 residues. The CDR3 region has the DNA TGTGCCAGTACCGTGGCAGGGGAAACAGGAGAGACCCAGTACTTC. Translating gives CASTVAGETGETQYF.

The chain has TRBV4-1 and TRBJ1-2; TRBD1 agrees at 7 bases. Trimming cost V 1 base and J 0 bases; bases outside gene matches: 2. CDR3 length: 15 amino acids. Germline-derived CDR1 and CDR2 are MGHRA and YSYEKL. The CDR3 DNA sequence: TGCGCCAGCAGCCAAGGGCAGGGGGCTAACTATGGCTACACCTTC. It codes for CASSQGQGANYGYTF.